This is a list of T cell receptor beta chains from one sample in a study of blood T cells in healthy people across ages. TCRdb independently ran MiXCR on the 5' RACE reads; one entry per CDR3 protein. The sample gives some 790,000 distinct CDR3 sequences, under 35% of which show up once; about 18% is in the top ten. Sequenced: blood. These receptor sequences come from a woman at least 80 years old in good health. Both conserved end residues are part of each CDR3. A D gene is named only where the DNA matches it firmly. Where a row states a size, it is once, few, many or the class of an expanded clone; other rows omit it.

clone size	D gene	V gene	J gene	CDR3 protein	CDR3 DNA
many	.	TRBV7-9	TRBJ1-2	CASSLDGGHYGYTF	TGTGCCAGCAGCTTAGATGGTGGCCACTATGGCTACACCTTC
.	.	TRBV19	TRBJ1-1	CASSFPGDSNTEAFF	TGTGCCAGTAGTTTTCCAGGGGATTCGAACACTGAAGCTTTCTTT
many	TRBD1	TRBV6-5	TRBJ2-5	CASSYLPKGPGQGRETQYF	TGTGCCAGCAGTTACCTACCGAAGGGACCGGGACAGGGGAGAGAGACCCAGTACTTC
.	.	TRBV4-2	TRBJ2-1	CASSQAWNHGNEQFF	TGTGCCAGCAGCCAAGCCTGGAACCACGGAAATGAGCAGTTCTTC
few	TRBD1	TRBV19	TRBJ2-7	CASSPGTGRLAQYF	TGTGCCAGTAGCCCCGGGACAGGAAGGCTCGCGCAGTACTTC
.	TRBD1	TRBV27	TRBJ1-2	CASSARRQGGGYGYTF	TGTGCCAGCAGTGCAAGAAGACAGGGGGGAGGATATGGCTACACCTTC
.	.	TRBV5-1	TRBJ2-1	CVSSLEGSGSSYEQFF	TGCGTCAGCAGCTTGGAGGGTAGCGGAAGCTCCTACGAGCAGTTCTTC
few	.	TRBV2	TRBJ1-6	CASSPPTGKHSPLHF	TGTGCCAGCAGCCCACCCACAGGGAAACATTCACCCCTCCACTTT
.	TRBD1	TRBV4-1	TRBJ1-2	CASSRKSGTGDGYTF	TGCGCCAGCAGCCGAAAGAGCGGGACAGGGGATGGCTACACCTTC
many	TRBD1	TRBV12-3/TRBV12-4	TRBJ1-5	CASRAGGSQPQHF	TGTGCCAGCAGGGCAGGGGGCAGTCAGCCCCAGCATTTT
few	.	TRBV11-2	TRBJ1-4	CASSPRQVSEKLFF	TGTGCCAGCAGCCCCCGGCAGGTGTCTGAAAAACTGTTTTTT
.	TRBD1	TRBV4-1	TRBJ1-5	CASSRGQGAENQPQHF	TGCGCCAGCAGCCGTGGACAGGGGGCCGAGAATCAGCCCCAGCATTTT
many	TRBD1	TRBV9	TRBJ2-5	CASSVDRGPQETQYF	TGTGCCAGCAGCGTTGACAGGGGGCCGCAAGAGACCCAGTACTTC
.	.	TRBV20-1	TRBJ1-5	CSAPQVLGGNQPQHF	TGCAGTGCACCCCAGGTATTGGGGGGCAATCAGCCCCAGCATTTT
.	TRBD1	TRBV13	TRBJ2-3	CASSPQGASRTDTQYF	TGTGCCAGCAGTCCACAGGGGGCCAGTCGCACAGATACGCAGTATTTT
.	.	TRBV14	TRBJ1-6	CASSQGLSPLHF	TGTGCCAGCAGCCAGGGACTTTCACCCCTCCACTTT
.	TRBD1	TRBV12-3/TRBV12-4	TRBJ2-7	CASSFGTGYGEQYF	TGTGCCAGCAGTTTCGGGACAGGGTACGGCGAGCAGTACTTC
many	.	TRBV5-1	TRBJ1-2	CASSLGASDHYGYTF	TGCGCCAGCAGCTTGGGAGCGTCGGACCACTATGGCTACACCTTC
once	TRBD1	TRBV5-1	TRBJ1-2	CASSTSGGGYGYTF	TGCGCCAGCAGCACCTCAGGGGGAGGCTATGGCTACACCTTC
.	.	TRBV10-3	TRBJ2-7	CAIRDSAANEQYF	TGTGCCATCAGGGATTCCGCTGCCAACGAGCAGTACTTC
many	.	TRBV5-1	TRBJ2-5	CASSPGLPPETQYF	TGCGCCAGCAGCCCCGGCCTCCCCCCAGAGACCCAGTACTTC
few	.	TRBV6-6	TRBJ2-1	CASRPGLHNEQFF	TGTGCCAGCAGACCGGGGTTGCACAATGAGCAGTTCTTC
many	TRBD1	TRBV5-6	TRBJ2-1	CASSVGTGGNEQFF	TGTGCCAGCAGCGTCGGGACAGGGGGCAATGAGCAGTTCTTC
many	.	TRBV3-1	TRBJ2-1	CASSNRGGGEQFF	TGTGCCAGCAGCAACAGGGGCGGGGGTGAGCAGTTCTTC
.	TRBD1	TRBV2	TRBJ2-7	CASSEVSGTGTYEQYF	TGTGCCAGCAGTGAAGTCTCCGGGACAGGTACCTACGAGCAGTACTTC
many	TRBD1	TRBV24-1	TRBJ1-2	CATSDPGQGYYGYTF	TGTGCCACCAGTGATCCAGGACAGGGCTACTATGGCTACACCTTC
.	.	TRBV12-3/TRBV12-4	TRBJ1-2	CASSLPLNYGYTF	TGTGCCAGCAGTTTACCCTTAAACTATGGCTACACCTTC